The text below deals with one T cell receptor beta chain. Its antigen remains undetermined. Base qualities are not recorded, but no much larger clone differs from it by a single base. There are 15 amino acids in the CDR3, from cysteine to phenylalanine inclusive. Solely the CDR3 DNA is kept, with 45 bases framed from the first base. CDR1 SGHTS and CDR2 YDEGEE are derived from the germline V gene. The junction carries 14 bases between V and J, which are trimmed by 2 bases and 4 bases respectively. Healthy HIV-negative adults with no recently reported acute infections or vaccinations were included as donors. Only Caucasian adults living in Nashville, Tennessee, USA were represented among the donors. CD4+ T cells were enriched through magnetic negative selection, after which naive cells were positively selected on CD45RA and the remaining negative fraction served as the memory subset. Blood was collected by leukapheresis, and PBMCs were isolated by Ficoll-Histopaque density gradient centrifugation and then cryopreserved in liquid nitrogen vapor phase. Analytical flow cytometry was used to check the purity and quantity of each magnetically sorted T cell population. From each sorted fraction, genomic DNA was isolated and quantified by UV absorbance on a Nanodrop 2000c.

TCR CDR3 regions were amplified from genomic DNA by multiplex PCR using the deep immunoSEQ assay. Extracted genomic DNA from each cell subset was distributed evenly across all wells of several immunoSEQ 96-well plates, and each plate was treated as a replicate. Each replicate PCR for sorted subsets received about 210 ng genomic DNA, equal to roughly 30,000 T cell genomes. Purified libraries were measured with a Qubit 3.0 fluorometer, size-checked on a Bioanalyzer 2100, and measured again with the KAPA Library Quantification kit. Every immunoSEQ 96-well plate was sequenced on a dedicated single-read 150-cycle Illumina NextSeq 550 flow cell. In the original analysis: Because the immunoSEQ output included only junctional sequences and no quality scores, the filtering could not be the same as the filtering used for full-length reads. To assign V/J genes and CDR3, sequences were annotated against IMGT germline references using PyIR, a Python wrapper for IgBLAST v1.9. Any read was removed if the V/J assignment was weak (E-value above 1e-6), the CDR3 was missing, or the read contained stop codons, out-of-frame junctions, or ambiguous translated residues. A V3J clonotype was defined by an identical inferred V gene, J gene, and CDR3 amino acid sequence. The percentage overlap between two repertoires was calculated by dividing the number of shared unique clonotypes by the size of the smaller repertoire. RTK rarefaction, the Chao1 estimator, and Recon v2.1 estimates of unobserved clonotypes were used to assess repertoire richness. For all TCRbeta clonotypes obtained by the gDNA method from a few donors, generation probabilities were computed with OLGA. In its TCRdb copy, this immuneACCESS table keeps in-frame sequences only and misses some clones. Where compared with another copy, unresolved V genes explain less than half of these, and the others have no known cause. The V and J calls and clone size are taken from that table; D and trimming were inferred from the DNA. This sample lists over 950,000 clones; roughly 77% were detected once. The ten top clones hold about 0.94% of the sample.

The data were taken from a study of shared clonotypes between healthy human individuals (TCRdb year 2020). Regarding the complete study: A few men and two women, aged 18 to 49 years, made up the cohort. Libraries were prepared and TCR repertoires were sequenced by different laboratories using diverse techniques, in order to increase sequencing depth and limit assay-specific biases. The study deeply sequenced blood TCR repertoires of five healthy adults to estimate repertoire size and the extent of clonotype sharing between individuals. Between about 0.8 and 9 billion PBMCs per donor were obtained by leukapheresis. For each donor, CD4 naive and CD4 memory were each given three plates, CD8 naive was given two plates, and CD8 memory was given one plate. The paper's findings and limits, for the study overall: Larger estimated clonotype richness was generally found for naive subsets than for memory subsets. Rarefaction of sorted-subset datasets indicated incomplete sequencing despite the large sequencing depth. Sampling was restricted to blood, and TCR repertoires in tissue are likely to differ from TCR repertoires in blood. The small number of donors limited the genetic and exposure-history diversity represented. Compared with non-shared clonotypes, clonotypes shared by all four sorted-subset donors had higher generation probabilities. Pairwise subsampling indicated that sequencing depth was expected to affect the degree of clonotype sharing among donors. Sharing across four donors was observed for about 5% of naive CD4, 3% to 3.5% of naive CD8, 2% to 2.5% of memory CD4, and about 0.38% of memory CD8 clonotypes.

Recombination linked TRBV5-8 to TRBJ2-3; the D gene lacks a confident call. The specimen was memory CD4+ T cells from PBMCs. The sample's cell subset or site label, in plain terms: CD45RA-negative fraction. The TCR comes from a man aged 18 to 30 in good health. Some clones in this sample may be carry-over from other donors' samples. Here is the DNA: TGTGCCAGCAGCTTTTCCGAGAGAAGGGCAGATACGCAGTATTTT. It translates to CASSFSERRADTQYF. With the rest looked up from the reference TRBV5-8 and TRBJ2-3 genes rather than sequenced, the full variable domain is EAGVTQSPTHLIKTRGQQATLRCSPISGHTSVYWYQQALGLGLQFLLWYDEGEERNRGNFPPRFSGRQFPNYSSELNVNALELEDSALYLCASSFSERRADTQYFGPGTRLTVL.